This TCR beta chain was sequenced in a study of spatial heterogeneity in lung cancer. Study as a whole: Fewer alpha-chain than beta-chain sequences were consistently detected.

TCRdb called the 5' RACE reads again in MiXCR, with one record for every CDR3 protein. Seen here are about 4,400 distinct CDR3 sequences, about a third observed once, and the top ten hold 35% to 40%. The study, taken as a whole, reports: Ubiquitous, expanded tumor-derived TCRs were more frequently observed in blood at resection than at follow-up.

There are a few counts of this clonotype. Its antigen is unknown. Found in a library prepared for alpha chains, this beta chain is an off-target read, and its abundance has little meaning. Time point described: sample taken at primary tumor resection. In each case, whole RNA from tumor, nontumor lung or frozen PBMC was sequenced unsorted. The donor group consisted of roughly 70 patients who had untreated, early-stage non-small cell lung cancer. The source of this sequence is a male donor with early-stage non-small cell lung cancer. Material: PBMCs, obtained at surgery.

Written as DNA, the CDR3 is TGTGCCAGCAGGAGTGCCCGGGAGACCCAGTACTTC. It is translated as CASRSARETQYF. This chain connects TRBV6-5 to TRBJ2-5; D gene uncertain. The V end lost 6 bases, the J end lost 5 bases, and 10 bases lay between the germline ends. The CDR3 is 12 residues long. Germline V gives CDR1 MNHEY, CDR2 SVGAGI.